The 20 T cell receptor beta chains reported below all come from one sample, sequenced in a study of T cells in women clearing cervical HPV infection. Libraries were prepared by immunoSEQ multiplex PCR; TCRdb keeps only in-frame clonotypes and omits some of them. This repertoire includes more than 15,000 clones. The sequenced sample was blood buffy coat. The receptors derive from a woman between 18 and 75 years old with a cervical HPV16 infection that either progressed to CIN3+ or cleared (not recorded which).

About this clone itself: The read terminates 3 residues ahead of where the CDR3 ends, so the germline J gene completes it. V gene TRBV6-2 or TRBV6-3 combines with J gene TRBJ1-2, with D uncertain. The CDR3 is 13 residues long. Looked up from germline, CDR1 is MNHEY and CDR2 is SVGEGT. Incomplete CDR3 DNA: TGTGCCAGCAGTTTAGAGGGTACCGACGGC. Protein: CASSLEGTDG. In full, the CDR3 is CASSLEGTDGYTF.

About this clone itself: Coverage ceases 3 residues before the CDR3 finishes, and the germline J gene fills in the end. V usage is TRBV19 and J usage is TRBJ1-1, with TRBD1 as a possible D gene (5 bases). CDR1 is LNHDA, CDR2 SQIVND, per germline (reference sequence). Trimming took off 3 bases at V and 4 bases at J, with 15 bases between the two ends. The CDR3 extends over 15 amino acids. The part of the CDR3 DNA that was read is TGTGCCAGTAGTATCCTGGGGCTGCGGGGCACTGAA. This translates into CASSILGLRGTE. The whole CDR3 reads CASSILGLRGTEAFF.

Concerning this clone itself: The read gets to within 3 residues of the CDR3 end, and the germline J gene fills in the rest. The rearrangement links TRBV19 to TRBJ2-6; a possible D gene is TRBD2 (7 bases). Trimming took off 1 base at V and 2 bases at J, with 18 bases between the two ends. This CDR3 has 19 residues. Germline V CDR1 and CDR2: LNHDA, SQIVND (reference sequence). The chain's CDR3 is CASSIGRGGEAPGANVLTF. The sequenced CDR3 bases are TGTGCCAGTAGTATAGGAAGGGGGGGGGAGGCTCCTGGGGCCAACGTC.

Worth noting for this clone: The read falls 3 residues short of the CDR3 end, and the missing part is taken from the germline J gene. The V call is TRBV14, the J call TRBJ2-1; D perhaps matches TRBD2 (6 bases). CDR1 and CDR2 from the germline V gene are SGHDN and FVKESK. V dropped 4 bases and J dropped 6 bases, with 16 bases sitting between them. The CDR3 runs to 15 residues. The DNA read from the CDR3 is TGTGCCAGCAGCCGACTGACGGGGGAACCCAATGAG. Protein: CASSRLTGEPNE. The whole CDR3 sequence reads CASSRLTGEPNEQFF.

Comment on this clone: Coverage ceases 3 residues before the CDR3 finishes, and the germline J gene fills in the end. The rearrangement joins TRBV20-1 to TRBJ2-7, with TRBD1 as a possible D gene (6 bases). The V end lost 0 bases, the J end lost 5 bases, and 11 bases lay between the germline ends. Germline CDR1 and CDR2: DFQATT and SNEGSKA (reference sequence). This CDR3 region has 13 residues. This chain's CDR3 is CSARDLTGDEQYF. The sequenced CDR3 bases are TGCAGTGCTAGAGACTTGACAGGCGACGAG.

A remark on this clone: The observed sequence ends 3 residues before the CDR3 terminus, with the missing tail filled in from the germline J gene. The rearrangement uses TRBV30 and TRBJ2-7; D gene uncertain. V was trimmed by 3 bases and J by 6 bases, leaving 15 bases between them. The CDR3 has 13 amino acids. Germline V lookup: CDR1 GTSNPN, CDR2 SVGIG (reference sequence). This CDR3 is CAWRGRATGEQYF. Incomplete CDR3 DNA: TGTGCCTGGAGAGGCCGAGCGACCGGCGAG.

CDR3 amino acids: CASTTYRRQGMNTIYF. The CDR3 bases that were read are TGTGCCAGCACCACTTACCGACGACAGGGGATGAACACC. This chain links TRBV2 with TRBJ1-3, with TRBD1 identical over 8 bases. The read stops 3 residues short of the end of the CDR3; the missing end is completed from the germline J gene. Germline-derived CDR1 and CDR2 are SNHLY and FYNNEI. V lost 7 bases and J lost 7; bases outside the gene matches: 15. The CDR3 runs 16 residues.

By frequency, this clone registers medium-sized. The CDR3 is cut off 3 residues early in the read; its end comes from the germline J gene. This chain joins TRBV7-8 and TRBJ2-3; D is perhaps TRBD2 (6 bases). Germline values: CDR1 SGHVS, CDR2 FQNEAQ. This CDR3 region has 16 residues. CDR3 sequence reads: CASSYQAGASSPSQYF. The DNA read from the CDR3 is TGTGCCAGCAGTTACCAAGCGGGCGCATCGTCTCCCTCG.

Concerning this clone: The CDR3 end is not reached by the read, which stops 3 residues before it; the germline J gene fills it in. The gene calls are TRBV5-1 and TRBJ1-6; maybe TRBD1 (5 bases). The V gene's germline CDR1 is SGHRS and CDR2 YFSETQ. V lost 2 bases and J lost 1, with 7 bases in between. The CDR3 loop spans 15 amino acids. The DNA read from the CDR3 is TGCGCCAGCAGCTTTGGGGGGTCCTATAATTCACCC. This sequence encodes CASSFGGSYNSP. The whole CDR3 sequence reads CASSFGGSYNSPLHF.

About this clone: The read comes to an end 3 residues before the CDR3 does, leaving the germline J gene to fill in the end. The chain employs TRBV20-1 and TRBJ1-5; TRBD1 matches 8 bases. The CDR3 is 17 residues long. V gave up 6 bases and J gave up 1 base; unmatched junction bases: 14. Germline CDR1 and CDR2: DFQATT and SNEGSKA (reference sequence). The CDR3 loop reads CSAEPRRGLVSNQPQHF. Incomplete CDR3 DNA: TGCAGTGCCGAGCCCCGCAGGGGGCTCGTAAGCAATCAGCCC.

A note on this clone: Sequencing ends 3 residues short of the CDR3 end; the germline J gene provides the rest. This sequence joins TRBV19 and TRBJ2-7, with 7 bases matching TRBD1. V shed 11 bases and J 2 bases; nucleotides not matched to a gene: 15. The CDR3 has 15 residues. CDR1 is LNHDA, CDR2 SQIVND, per germline (reference sequence). The sequenced part of the CDR3 DNA is TGTGCCTCACGGAGACAGGGAAAAGGAACCTACGAG. Translated, it gives CASRRQGKGTYE. In full, the CDR3 is CASRRQGKGTYEQYF.

Turning to this clone: The read comes to an end 3 residues before the CDR3 does, leaving the germline J gene to fill in the end. This chain connects TRBV30 to TRBJ2-2; 9 bases fit TRBD2. Germline V gene lookup returns CDR1 GTSNPN and CDR2 SVGIG (reference sequence). The CDR3 runs 19 residues. The V gene end was trimmed by 2 bases and the J gene end by 4 bases; junction bases not matched to a gene: 17. This CDR3 reads CAWSTPGPGLAPLTGELFF. CDR3 bases read: TGTGCCTGGAGTACTCCCGGGCCGGGACTAGCCCCACTCACCGGGGAG.

For this clone: At one end, the junction sequence differs from germline, possibly due to a read error. The CDR3 is cut off 3 residues early in the read; its end comes from the germline J gene. The chain couples TRBV13 to TRBJ2-3; 14 nucleotides line up with TRBD2. The CDR3 is 18 amino acids. The germline V gene has CDR1 PRHDT and CDR2 FYEKMQ (reference sequence). The CDR3 protein is CASSRPGTSGRGTDTQYF. CDR3 bases read: TGTGCCAGCAGCCGTCCCGGGACTAGCGGGAGAGGCACTGATACG.

Concerning this clone: Read data end 3 residues before the CDR3 end; the end is taken from the germline J gene. The rearrangement uses TRBV5-7 and TRBJ2-7; possible D gene TRBD1, 6 bases. TRBV5-7 is identified as an open reading frame with a role that is uncertain. This CDR3 has 12 residues. Trimming shortened V by 8 bases and J by 5 bases, and 14 bases separated the two germline ends. The CDR3: CARGALRNEQYF. CDR3 bases read: TGTGCCAGGGGGGCGTTGAGAAACGAG.

Worth noting for this clone: The read halts 3 residues ahead of the CDR3 end, with the missing end drawn from the germline J gene. The V and J genes are TRBV5-1 and TRBJ2-2; 7 bases are a match to TRBD1. The CDR3 has 15 residues. Trimming cost V 5 bases and J 0 bases; bases outside gene matches: 4. Germline CDR1 reads SGHRS; CDR2 reads YFSETQ. CDR3 loop: CASRRTGANTGELFF. Partial CDR3 DNA: TGCGCCAGCAGGCGCACAGGGGCGAACACCGGGGAG.

Note on this clone: The CDR3 end falls 3 residues outside the read, so it is completed with the germline J gene. The chain couples TRBV2 to TRBJ1-5; D unresolved. CDR1 and CDR2 (germline): SNHLY, FYNNEI. The CDR3 consists of 13 residues. V gave up 1 base and J gave up 9 bases, with 10 bases separating them. The DNA read from the CDR3 is TGTGCCAGCAGTGAAGAATTCGCGGGGCCC. It codes for CASSEEFAGP. The entire CDR3 is CASSEEFAGPQHF.

Points on this clone: From the germline J gene comes the end of the CDR3, since the read stops 3 residues before it. The chain recombines TRBV7-3 with TRBJ2-5; D may be TRBD2 (5 bases). Trimming pared 2 bases from V and 7 bases from J, leaving 11 bases between. CDR3 length: 13 amino acids. Looked up from germline, CDR1 is SGHTA and CDR2 is FQGTGA. The CDR3 is CASSLVHSGTQYF. The CDR3 bases that were read are TGTGCCAGCAGCTTAGTTCACAGCGGGACC. Supplemented by reference TRBV7-3 and TRBJ2-5, the full variable domain reads GAGVSQTPSNKVTEKGKYVELRCDPISGHTALYWYRQSLGQGPEFLIYFQGTGAADDSGLPNDRFFAVRPEGSVSTLKIQRTERGDSAVYLCASSLVHSGTQYFGPGTRLLVL.

By frequency, this clone is medium-sized. The read ends 3 residues shy of where the CDR3 ends; the end is completed using the germline J gene. The chain links TRBV6-4 to TRBJ2-6; 9 bases agree with TRBD1. Trimming removed 2 bases from V and 0 bases from J; junction bases left unmatched: 8. Per the germline V gene, CDR1 is MRHNA and CDR2 is SNTAGT. The CDR3 is 19 residues long. The covered CDR3 bases are TGTGCCAGCAGTGACCTATTGACAGGGGGAAGCTCTGGGGCCAACGTC. Translated, it gives CASSDLLTGGSSGANV. The full-length CDR3 reads as CASSDLLTGGSSGANVLTF.

To note about this clone: The read comes to an end 3 residues before the CDR3 does, leaving the germline J gene to fill in the end. The genes are TRBV20-1 and TRBJ2-6, with 9 bases fitting TRBD1. Trimming removed 1 base from V and 0 bases from J; junction bases left unmatched: 7. Germline V CDR1 and CDR2: DFQATT, SNEGSKA (reference sequence). The CDR3 is made up of 18 amino acids. The DNA read from the CDR3 is TGCAGTGCTAGAGTCATGGGACAGGGAGGCTCTGGGGCCAACGTC. Amino acid sequence: CSARVMGQGGSGANV. The full CDR3 reads CSARVMGQGGSGANVLTF.

In regard to this clone: The CDR3 is cut off 3 residues early in the read; its end comes from the germline J gene. V is TRBV19 and J is TRBJ2-1; D is ambiguous. Germline values: CDR1 LNHDA, CDR2 SQIVND (reference sequence). This CDR3 has 12 residues. The germline V and J ends were trimmed by 3 bases and 7 bases, with 7 bases remaining between them. The covered CDR3 bases are TGTGCCAGTAGTATGCAGTGGAATGAG. Translated: CASSMQWNE. The full CDR3 is CASSMQWNEQFF. Complete variable domain (other parts from reference TRBV19 and TRBJ2-1): DGGITQSPKYLFRKEGQNVTLSCEQNLNHDAMYWYRQDPGQGLRLIYYSQIVNDFQKGDIAEGYSVSREKKESFPLTVTSAQKNPTAFYLCASSMQWNEQFFGPGTRLTVL.